This record looks at one T cell receptor (beta chain) sequence and its context. The data were obtained in a study of monozygotic twins with inflammatory bowel disease. The V gene's germline CDR1 is SGHAT and CDR2 FQNNGV. This CDR3 comprises 21 residues. TCRdb re-called the 5' RACE reads and shows each CDR3 protein once, DNA omitted. This sample contains approximately 160,000 distinct CDR3 sequences. Sequenced material: blood. This chain connects TRBV11-2 to TRBJ2-6; TCRdb picks TRBD2, but there is no DNA to check that call. This sequence originates from a human donor with ulcerative colitis or Crohn's disease, or a healthy co-twin of an affected twin (not recorded which). CDR3 in amino acids: CASSHRRLAGVLSSGANVLTF.